These T cell receptor beta chains were read from a single sample in a study of blood T cell repertoires in COVID-19. Using immunoSEQ multiplex PCR, the repertoire was profiled, and TCRdb retains in-frame clones only, with some absent. This repertoire shows some 96,000 clones, 75% to 90% found once; its top ten account for 10% to 12%. The sequenced sample was peripheral blood. Receptors were obtained from a human donor in a cohort sampled during active COVID-19. The CDR3 runs from the conserved cysteine through the conserved F or W. A D gene is named only where the DNA matches it firmly. Some rows have no size entry. The others give once, few or many, or a class for an expanded clone.

>NA|TRBD1|TRBJ2-1|TRBV6-2/TRBV6-3
CASSWDSYNEQFF
TGTGCCAGCAGTTGGGACAGTTACAATGAGCAGTTCTTC
>NA|TRBD1|TRBJ1-4|TRBV18
CASSPRDRDEKLFF
TGTGCCAGCTCACCCCGGGACAGGGATGAAAAACTGTTTTTT
>NA|TRBD2|TRBJ2-3|TRBV5-1
CASSSGTSGTDTQYF
TGCGCCAGCAGCTCCGGGACTAGCGGCACAGATACGCAGTATTTT
>NA|NA|TRBJ1-2|TRBV9
CASSVDFDYGYTF
TGTGCCAGCAGCGTAGACTTCGACTATGGCTACACCTTC
>NA|NA|TRBJ1-2|TRBV3-1/TRBV3-2
CASSQGHGYTF
TGTGCCAGCAGCCAAGGGCATGGCTACACCTTC
>NA|TRBD1|TRBJ2-2|TRBV29-1
CSVEGRGPPGELFF
TGCAGCGTAGAGGGAAGGGGGCCTCCCGGGGAGCTGTTTTTT
>NA|NA|TRBJ2-3|TRBV11-3
CASSPGQGSDTQYF
TGTGCCAGCAGCCCAGGGCAGGGTTCAGATACGCAGTATTTT
>NA|NA|TRBJ1-2|TRBV28
CASSLAREGFTNYGYTF
TGTGCCAGCAGTTTGGCCCGGGAGGGATTTACTAACTATGGCTACACCTTC
>many|TRBD2|TRBJ2-1|TRBV3-1/TRBV3-2
CASSSLWGRGAKGYNEQFF
TGTGCCAGCAGCTCCCTATGGGGGCGGGGGGCCAAGGGGTACAATGAGCAGTTCTTC
>once|NA|TRBJ2-5|TRBV15
CATSRDTEETQYF
TGTGCCACCAGCAGAGATACAGAAGAGACCCAGTACTTC
>NA|TRBD2|TRBJ2-1|TRBV3-1/TRBV3-2
CASTGTSGVGRWDEQFF
TGTGCCAGCACCGGGACTAGCGGGGTGGGGAGATGGGATGAGCAGTTCTTC
>few|TRBD1|TRBJ1-6|TRBV7-9
CASSSDRGPLHF
TGTGCCAGCAGCTCGGACAGGGGACCCCTCCACTTT
>NA|NA|TRBJ2-1|TRBV10-3
CAISADWNEQFF
TGTGCCATCAGTGCTGACTGGAATGAGCAGTTCTTC
>NA|TRBD1|TRBJ2-7|TRBV7-3
CASSLDRDSEQYF
TGTGCCAGCAGCTTGGACAGGGATTCCGAGCAGTACTTC
>NA|NA|TRBJ1-1|TRBV7-3
CASSPGAGSTEAFF
TGTGCCAGCAGCCCTGGGGCGGGGAGCACTGAAGCTTTCTTT
>NA|TRBD1|TRBJ1-6|TRBV30
CAWRDRGRNSWGSPLHF
TGTGCCTGGAGGGACAGGGGGCGGAACTCCTGGGGTTCACCCCTCCACTTT
>NA|TRBD1|TRBJ1-1|TRBV6-1
CASSEWSGGMNTEAFF
TGTGCCAGCAGTGAATGGTCAGGGGGGATGAACACTGAAGCTTTCTTT
>NA|NA|TRBJ1-5|TRBV30
CAFGSRGIQPQHF
TGTGCCTTTGGTTCCCGGGGGATTCAGCCCCAGCATTTT
>NA|NA|TRBJ2-1|TRBV6-5
CASSYSNVDSYNEQFF
TGTGCCAGCAGTTATTCCAACGTAGACAGTTACAATGAGCAGTTCTTC
>NA|TRBD1|TRBJ1-5|TRBV19
CASSTFTGGNGNQPQHF
TGTGCCAGTAGTACCTTCACAGGGGGCAACGGCAATCAGCCCCAGCATTTT
>once|TRBD2|TRBJ2-3|TRBV5-4
CASSPGGTSTDTQYF
TGTGCCAGCAGCCCGGGGGGGACTAGCACAGATACGCAGTATTTT
>once|NA|TRBJ2-5|TRBV3-1/TRBV3-2
CASSPSGEGETQYF
TGTGCCAGCAGCCCCTCCGGAGAGGGAGAGACCCAGTACTTC
>NA|NA|TRBJ2-7|TRBV13
CASSPPSGTNSYEQYF
TGTGCCAGCAGCCCACCCAGCGGGACAAATTCCTACGAGCAGTACTTC
>NA|NA|TRBJ2-6|TRBV7-3
CASSLTSGQSGANVLTF
TGTGCCAGCAGCTTAACCTCCGGACAGTCTGGGGCCAACGTCCTGACTTTC
>NA|NA|TRBJ2-7|TRBV2
CASRQVGSEQYF
TGTGCCAGCAGGCAGGTGGGTAGCGAGCAGTACTTC
>NA|NA|TRBJ2-1|TRBV5-8
CASSLVGAPSSYNEQFF
TGTGCCAGCAGCTTGGTGGGGGCCCCGAGCTCCTACAATGAGCAGTTCTTC
>NA|TRBD1|TRBJ2-6|TRBV15
CATSSIQGSGANVLTF
TGTGCCACCAGCAGCATACAGGGGTCTGGGGCCAACGTCCTGACTTTC
>NA|TRBD2|TRBJ2-1|TRBV2
CASSAGTSGVGEQFF
TGTGCCAGCAGCGCCGGGACTAGCGGGGTGGGTGAGCAGTTCTTC
>NA|TRBD1|TRBJ2-3|TRBV10-3
CATAGTGVTDTQYF
TGTGCCACCGCCGGGACAGGGGTTACAGATACGCAGTATTTT
>NA|TRBD1|TRBJ2-7|TRBV6-5
CASRDRVSYEQYF
TGTGCCAGCAGGGACAGGGTTAGCTACGAGCAGTACTTC
>few|NA|TRBJ2-7|TRBV13
CASSFAYEQYF
TGTGCCAGCAGCTTCGCCTACGAGCAGTACTTC
>NA|TRBD1|TRBJ2-7|TRBV4-1
CASSLQGPYEQYF
TGCGCCAGCAGCCTACAGGGGCCCTACGAGCAGTACTTC
>NA|TRBD1|TRBJ2-7|TRBV10-3
CAISESTGGLLVQYF
TGTGCCATCAGTGAGTCTACAGGGGGTTTGTTAGTGCAGTACTTC
>once|NA|TRBJ2-1|TRBV2
CASSGRRGFTDNEQFF
TGTGCCAGCAGTGGTCGCCGGGGTTTCACGGACAATGAGCAGTTCTTC
>NA|TRBD1|TRBJ2-5|TRBV6-6
CASSYPGGQETQYF
TGTGCCAGCAGTTACCCAGGGGGTCAAGAGACCCAGTACTTC